Below, one TCR beta chain is given with its context. The use of a sample-barcoded 5' primer and a J-beta primer mix characterized a second PCR of roughly 6 to 12 cycles. Each sample provided no less than 2.5 million CDR3-containing paired-end reads. TCRdb called the 5' RACE reads again in MiXCR, with one record for every CDR3 protein. The sample holds 1,500,000 or so distinct CDR3 sequences; roughly 60% are singletons and the top ten take 5.5% to 8%. This sample is drawn from a study of blood T cells in healthy people across ages. The specimen was blood. This sequence was found in a man aged 18-30 years in good health.

The CDR3 here is CSAKAGLAGGGWETQYF. The CDR3, as DNA: TGCAGTGCCAAAGCCGGACTAGCGGGAGGAGGTTGGGAGACCCAGTACTTC. The genes are TRBV20-1 and TRBJ2-5, with 14 positions matching TRBD2. Trimming cost V 6 bases and J 5 bases; bases outside gene matches: 14. The CDR3 sequence is 17 residues long. The germline V gene has CDR1 DFQATT and CDR2 SNEGSKA (reference sequence).